This T cell receptor beta chain was captured by sequencing in a study of tumor-infiltrating lymphocytes in primary liver carcinoma. Findings and limits, study-wide: Tumor top-250-clone fractions significantly exceeded those of blood (p = 0.039).

TCR beta cDNA was prepared out of approximately 500 ng total RNA by means of a constant-region primer. Amplification in three nested multiplex PCR rounds with slightly modified ARM-PCR gave rise to TCR beta libraries. For about 11 cycles apiece, the opening two PCR rounds ran with TRBV1-TRBV30 forward primers and a C-beta reverse primer. One entry per CDR3 protein, called by TCRdb with MiXCR from the multiplex PCR reads. The data show under 200,000 distinct CDR3 sequences, 65% seen once. In germline, CDR1 is SQVTM, CDR2 ANQGSEA. The V segment lost 8 bases and the J segment 2 bases; nucleotides outside the gene matches: 4. The length of the CDR3 is 12 residues. Germline DNA was also extracted, and blood RNA derived from unsorted whole blood. This clonotype was detected many times. Antigen specificity is unknown.

Sample: peripheral blood. The chain couples TRBV29-1 to TRBJ2-5, with 8 nucleotides matching TRBD2. The source is a woman aged 55 to 70 with primary liver carcinoma and hepatitis B virus infection. The CDR3 DNA follows: TGCAGCTCAGCGGGAGAGCAAGAGACCCAGTACTTC. This codes for CSSAGEQETQYF.